Here is one TCR beta chain with its context. Trimming removed 1 base from V and 6 bases from J; junction bases left unmatched: 11. CDR3 length equals 16 residues. Germline V gives CDR1 SGHAT, CDR2 FQNNGV. These data belong to a study of blood T cell repertoires in COVID-19. Study-wide background: Collection of acute and convalescent COVID-19 samples took place in the United States, Italy and Spain. PBMCs, B-cell-depleted T cells, or T cells provided the cDNA or gDNA that made up the material.

Some clones are missing from TCRdb's copy, which holds only in-frame ones; the method was immunoSEQ multiplex PCR. The sample has 350,000 to 400,000 clones; roughly 90% are singletons. This chain connects TRBV11-2 to TRBJ1-1, with TRBD1 matching 7 bases. Sample: peripheral blood. The clonotype comes from a woman aged 25 to 45 with COVID-19, enrolled during active disease. CDR3 region: CASSLGTGGVTAEAFF. Here the CDR3 DNA reads TGTGCCAGCAGCTTAGGGACAGGTGGGGTGACGGCTGAAGCTTTCTTT.